Detailed here is one T cell receptor (beta chain). PCR primers comprised 60 Vbeta and 13 Jbeta primers. Measured with immunoSEQ multiplex PCR; TCRdb has only the in-frame clones, and not every one. This repertoire shows 100,000 or so clones, 60% to 85% found once; its top ten account for approximately 5.6%. These data come from a study of cytomegalovirus exposure and HLA in healthy donors. CDR3 length equals 12 residues. J was trimmed by 8 bases and V by 6 bases; bases with no gene match: 6. CDR1 MNHEY and CDR2 SMNVEV come from the germline V gene (reference sequence). What was sequenced was PBMCs. The clonotype comes from a male donor in good health and CMV-seronegative. The V gene is TRBV27, the J gene TRBJ1-2; 7 bases align to TRBD1. This CDR3 is CASSDRVYGYTF. CDR3 nucleotide sequence: TGTGCCAGCAGCGACAGGGTTTACGGCTACACCTTC.